This T cell receptor (beta chain) appears in the sequencing data of a study of cytomegalovirus exposure and HLA in healthy donors. The overall study: Early released data comprised about 85 million unique TCRs from HLA-typed donors.

V lost 10 bases to trimming and J lost 1 base, with 13 bases between them. Germline assignment: CDR1 ENHRY and CDR2 SYGVKD. CDR3 size: 13 residues. Study results and caveats: The likely origin of a cluster of highly shared sequence variants was a sequencing artifact. The authors later found TCR association rates varying by HLA locus, with DRB1 most and HLA-C fewest. The authors excluded some V segments, including TRBV6-2 and TRBV6-3, as indistinguishable.

With 60 Vbeta and 13 Jbeta primers, the PCR was carried out. Measured with immunoSEQ multiplex PCR; TCRdb has only the in-frame clones, and not every one. The sample holds over 200,000 clones, about 84% seen once. A word on this clone: Its antigen remains unknown.

The chain recombines TRBV10-3 with TRBJ2-5, with D possibly being TRBD2 (5 bases). What was sequenced was PBMCs. The clonotype originates from a human donor in good health. As DNA, the CDR3 is TGTGCCACCTGCCGCGGGCTCCAAGAGACCCAGTACTTC. Translation gives CATCRGLQETQYF.